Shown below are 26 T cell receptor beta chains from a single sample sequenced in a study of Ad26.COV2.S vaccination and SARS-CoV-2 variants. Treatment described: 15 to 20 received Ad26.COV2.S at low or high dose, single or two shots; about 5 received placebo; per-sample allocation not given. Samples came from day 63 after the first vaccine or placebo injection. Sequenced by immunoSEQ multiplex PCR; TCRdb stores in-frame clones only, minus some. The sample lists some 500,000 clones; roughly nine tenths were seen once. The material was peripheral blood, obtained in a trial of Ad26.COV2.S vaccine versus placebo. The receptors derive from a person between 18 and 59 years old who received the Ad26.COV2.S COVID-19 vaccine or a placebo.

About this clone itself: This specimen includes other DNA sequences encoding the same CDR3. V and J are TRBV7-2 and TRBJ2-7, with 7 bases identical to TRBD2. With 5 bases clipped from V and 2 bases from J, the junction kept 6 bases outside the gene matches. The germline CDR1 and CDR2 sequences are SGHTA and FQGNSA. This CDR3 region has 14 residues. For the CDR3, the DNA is TGTGCCAGCAGCCTCCTCGCGGGGGCCTACGAGCAGTACGTC. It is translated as CASSLLAGAYEQYV.

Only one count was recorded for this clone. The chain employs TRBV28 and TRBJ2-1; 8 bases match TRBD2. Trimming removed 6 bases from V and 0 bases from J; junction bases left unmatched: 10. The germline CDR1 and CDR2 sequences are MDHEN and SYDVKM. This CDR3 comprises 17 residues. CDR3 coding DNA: TGTGCCAGCAGCACGAAGACTAGCGCATACTCCTACAATGAGCAGTTCTTC. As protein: CASSTKTSAYSYNEQFF.

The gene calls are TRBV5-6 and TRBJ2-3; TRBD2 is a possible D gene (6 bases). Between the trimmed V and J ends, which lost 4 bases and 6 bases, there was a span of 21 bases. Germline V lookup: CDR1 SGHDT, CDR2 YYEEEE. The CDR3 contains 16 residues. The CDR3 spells CASSRGYDGSGDTQYF. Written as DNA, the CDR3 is TGTGCCAGCAGCCGAGGCTATGACGGGAGTGGTGATACGCAGTATTTT.

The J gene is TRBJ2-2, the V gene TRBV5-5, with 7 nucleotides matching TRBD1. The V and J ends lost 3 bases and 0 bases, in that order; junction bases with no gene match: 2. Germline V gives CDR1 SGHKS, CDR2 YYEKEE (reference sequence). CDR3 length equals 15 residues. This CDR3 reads CASSWGQTNTGELFF. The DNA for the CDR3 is TGTGCCAGCAGCTGGGGACAGACGAACACCGGGGAGCTGTTTTTT. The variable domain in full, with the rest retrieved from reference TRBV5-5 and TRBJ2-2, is DAGVTQSPTHLIKTRGQQVTLRCSPISGHKSVSWYQQVLGQGPQFIFQYYEKEERGRGNFPDRFSARQFPNYSSELNVNALLLGDSALYLCASSWGQTNTGELFFGEGSRLTVL.

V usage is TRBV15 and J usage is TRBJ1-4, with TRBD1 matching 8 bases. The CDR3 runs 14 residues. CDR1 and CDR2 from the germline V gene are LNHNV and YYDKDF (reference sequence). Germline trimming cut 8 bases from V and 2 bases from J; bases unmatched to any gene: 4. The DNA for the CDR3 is TGTGCCACCCGACAGGGGATCACTAATGAAAAACTGTTTTTT. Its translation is CATRQGITNEKLFF.

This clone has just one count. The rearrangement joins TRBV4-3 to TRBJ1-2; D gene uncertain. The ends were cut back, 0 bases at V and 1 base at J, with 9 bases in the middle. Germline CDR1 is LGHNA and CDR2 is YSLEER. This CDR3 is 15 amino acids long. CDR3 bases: TGCGCCAGCAGCCAAGAAGCCGGGGATAACTATGGCTACACCTTC. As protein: CASSQEAGDNYGYTF.

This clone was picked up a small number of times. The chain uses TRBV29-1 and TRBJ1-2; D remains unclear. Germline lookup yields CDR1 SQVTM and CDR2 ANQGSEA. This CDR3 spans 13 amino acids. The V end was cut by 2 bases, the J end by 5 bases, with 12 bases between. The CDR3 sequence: CSVERPTRYGYTF. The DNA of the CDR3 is TGCAGCGTTGAACGACCGACGCGTTATGGCTACACCTTC.

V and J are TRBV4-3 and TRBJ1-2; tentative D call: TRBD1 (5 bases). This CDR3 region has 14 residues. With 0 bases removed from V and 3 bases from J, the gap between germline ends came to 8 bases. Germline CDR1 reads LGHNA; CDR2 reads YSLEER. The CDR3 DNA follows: TGCGCCAGCAGCCAAGATCTGGGGGACTATGGCTACACCTTC. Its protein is CASSQDLGDYGYTF.

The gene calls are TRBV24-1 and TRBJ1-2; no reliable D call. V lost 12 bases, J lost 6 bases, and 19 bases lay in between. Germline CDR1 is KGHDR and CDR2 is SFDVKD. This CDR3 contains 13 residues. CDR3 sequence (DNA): TGTGCCCTCGCCCCCCGGGCATACCATGGCTACACCTTC. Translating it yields CALAPRAYHGYTF.

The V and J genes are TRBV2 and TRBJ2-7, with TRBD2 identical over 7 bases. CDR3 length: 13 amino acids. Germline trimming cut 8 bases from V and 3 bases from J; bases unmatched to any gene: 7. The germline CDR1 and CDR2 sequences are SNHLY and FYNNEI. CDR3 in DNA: TGTGCCAGCTGGAGCGGGGAGGGCTACGAGCAGTACTTC. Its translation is CASWSGEGYEQYF. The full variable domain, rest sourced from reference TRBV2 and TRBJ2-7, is EPEVTQTPSHQVTQMGQEVILRCVPISNHLYFYWYRQILGQKVEFLVSFYNNEISEKSEIFDDQFSVERPDGSNFTLKIRSTKLEDSAMYFCASWSGEGYEQYFGPGTRLTVT.

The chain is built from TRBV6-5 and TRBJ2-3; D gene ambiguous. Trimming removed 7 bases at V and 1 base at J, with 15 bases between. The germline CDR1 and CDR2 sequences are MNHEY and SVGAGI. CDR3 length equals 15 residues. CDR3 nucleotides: TGTGCCAGCAACCCGACCTTGACCCGCACAGATACGCAGTATTTT. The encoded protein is CASNPTLTRTDTQYF.

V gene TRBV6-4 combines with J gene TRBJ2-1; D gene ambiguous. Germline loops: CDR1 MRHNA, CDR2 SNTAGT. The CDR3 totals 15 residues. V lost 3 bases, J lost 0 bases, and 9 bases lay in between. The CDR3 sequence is CASSERPSSYNEQFF. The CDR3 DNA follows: TGTGCCAGCAGTGAGCGGCCGAGCTCCTACAATGAGCAGTTCTTC.

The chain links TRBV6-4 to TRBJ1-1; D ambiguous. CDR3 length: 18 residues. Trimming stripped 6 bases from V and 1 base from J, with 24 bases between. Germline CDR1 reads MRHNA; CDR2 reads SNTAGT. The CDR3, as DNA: TGTGCCAGCAGAGCACAGCTTAAAGCCGCGAGGACGAACACTGAAGCTTTCTTT. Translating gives CASRAQLKAARTNTEAFF.

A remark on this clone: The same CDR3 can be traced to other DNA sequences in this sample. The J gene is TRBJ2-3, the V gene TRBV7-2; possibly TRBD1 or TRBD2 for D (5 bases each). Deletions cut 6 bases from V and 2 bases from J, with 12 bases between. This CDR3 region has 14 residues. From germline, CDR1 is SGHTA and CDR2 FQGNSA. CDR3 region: CASSLGTSTDTQYF. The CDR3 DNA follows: TGTGCCAGCAGTCTCGGGACCTCCACAGATACGCAGTATTTT.

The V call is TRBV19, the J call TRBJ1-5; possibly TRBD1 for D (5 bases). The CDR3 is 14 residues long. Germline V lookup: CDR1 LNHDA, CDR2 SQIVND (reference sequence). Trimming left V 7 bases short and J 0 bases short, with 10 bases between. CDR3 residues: CASMIRDSNQPQHF. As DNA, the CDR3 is TGTGCCAGTATGATCAGGGATAGCAATCAGCCCCAGCATTTT.

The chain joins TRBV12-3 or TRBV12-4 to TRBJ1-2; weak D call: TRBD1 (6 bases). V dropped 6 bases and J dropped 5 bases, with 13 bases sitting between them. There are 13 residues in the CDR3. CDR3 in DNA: TGTGCCAGCAGCTTGGACAGAGGATATGGCTACACCTTC. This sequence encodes CASSLDRGYGYTF.

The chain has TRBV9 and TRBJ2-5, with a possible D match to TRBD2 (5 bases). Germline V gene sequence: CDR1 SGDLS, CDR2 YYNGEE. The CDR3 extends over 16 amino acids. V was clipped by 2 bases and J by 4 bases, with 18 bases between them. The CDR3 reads CASSVLSGNAGETQYF. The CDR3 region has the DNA TGTGCCAGCAGCGTGCTTTCGGGGAATGCTGGAGAGACCCAGTACTTC.

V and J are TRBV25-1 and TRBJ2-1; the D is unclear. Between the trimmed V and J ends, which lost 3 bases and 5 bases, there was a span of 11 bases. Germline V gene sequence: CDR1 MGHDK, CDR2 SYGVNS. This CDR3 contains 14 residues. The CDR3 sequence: CASSDSWADNEQFF. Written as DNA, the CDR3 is TGTGCCAGCAGTGATAGTTGGGCGGACAATGAGCAGTTCTTC. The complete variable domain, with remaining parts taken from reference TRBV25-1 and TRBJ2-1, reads EADIYQTPRYLVIGTGKKITLECSQTMGHDKMYWYQQDPGMELHLIHYSYGVNSTEKGDLSSESTVSRIRTEHFPLTLESARPSHTSQYLCASSDSWADNEQFFGPGTRLTVL.

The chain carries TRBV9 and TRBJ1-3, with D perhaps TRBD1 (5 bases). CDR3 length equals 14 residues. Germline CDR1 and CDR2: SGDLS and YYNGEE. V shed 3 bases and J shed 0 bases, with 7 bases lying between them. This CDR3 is CASSAQVSGNTIYF. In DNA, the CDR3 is TGTGCCAGCAGCGCACAGGTCTCTGGAAACACCATATATTTT.

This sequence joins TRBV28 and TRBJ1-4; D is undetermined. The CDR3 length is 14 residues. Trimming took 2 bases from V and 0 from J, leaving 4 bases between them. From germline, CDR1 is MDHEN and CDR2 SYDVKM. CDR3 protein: CASSLGATNEKLFF. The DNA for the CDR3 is TGTGCCAGCAGTTTAGGGGCAACTAATGAAAAACTGTTTTTT.

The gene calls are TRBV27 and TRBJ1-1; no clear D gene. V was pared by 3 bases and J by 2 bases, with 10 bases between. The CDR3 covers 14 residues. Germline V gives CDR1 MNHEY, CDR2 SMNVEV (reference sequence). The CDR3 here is CASSFLGANTEAFF. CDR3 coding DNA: TGTGCCAGCAGTTTCCTGGGAGCTAACACTGAAGCTTTCTTT.

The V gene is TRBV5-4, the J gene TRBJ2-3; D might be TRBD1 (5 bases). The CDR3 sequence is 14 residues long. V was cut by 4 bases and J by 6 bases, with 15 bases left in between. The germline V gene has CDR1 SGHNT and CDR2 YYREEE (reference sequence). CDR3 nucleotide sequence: TGTGCCAGCAGCCAATTGGGTTGGGGCGATACGCAGTATTTT. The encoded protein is CASSQLGWGDTQYF. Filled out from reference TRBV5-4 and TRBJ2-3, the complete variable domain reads ETGVTQSPTHLIKTRGQQVTLRCSSQSGHNTVSWYQQALGQGPQFIFQYYREEENGRGNFPPRFSGLQFPNYSSELNVNALELDDSALYLCASSQLGWGDTQYFGPGTRLTVL.

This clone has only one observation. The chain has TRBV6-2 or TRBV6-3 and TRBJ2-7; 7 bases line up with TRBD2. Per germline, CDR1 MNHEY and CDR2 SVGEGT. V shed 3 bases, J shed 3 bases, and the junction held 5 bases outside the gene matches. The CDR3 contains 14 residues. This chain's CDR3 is CASSYEGLYYEQYF. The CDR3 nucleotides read TGTGCCAGCAGTTATGAGGGACTATACTACGAGCAGTACTTC.

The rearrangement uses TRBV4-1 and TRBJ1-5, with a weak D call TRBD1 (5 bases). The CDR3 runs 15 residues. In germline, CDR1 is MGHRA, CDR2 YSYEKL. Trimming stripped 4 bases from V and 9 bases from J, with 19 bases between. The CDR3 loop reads CASSLRVTGGGPQHF. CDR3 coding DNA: TGCGCCAGCAGCCTCCGGGTTACAGGTGGGGGGCCCCAGCATTTT.

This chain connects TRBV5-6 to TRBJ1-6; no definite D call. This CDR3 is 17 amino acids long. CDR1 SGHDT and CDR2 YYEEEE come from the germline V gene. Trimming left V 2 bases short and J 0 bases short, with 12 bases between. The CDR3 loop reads CASSFLTGSSYNSPLHF. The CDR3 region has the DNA TGTGCCAGCAGCTTCCTGACGGGGAGCTCCTATAATTCACCCCTCCACTTT.

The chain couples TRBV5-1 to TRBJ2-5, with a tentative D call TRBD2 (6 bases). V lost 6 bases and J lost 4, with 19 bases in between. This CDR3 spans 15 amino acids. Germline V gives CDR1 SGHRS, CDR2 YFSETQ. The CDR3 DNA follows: TGCGCCAGCACTCCGGGCGGGGAATTATTAGAGACCCAGTACTTC. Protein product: CASTPGGELLETQYF.